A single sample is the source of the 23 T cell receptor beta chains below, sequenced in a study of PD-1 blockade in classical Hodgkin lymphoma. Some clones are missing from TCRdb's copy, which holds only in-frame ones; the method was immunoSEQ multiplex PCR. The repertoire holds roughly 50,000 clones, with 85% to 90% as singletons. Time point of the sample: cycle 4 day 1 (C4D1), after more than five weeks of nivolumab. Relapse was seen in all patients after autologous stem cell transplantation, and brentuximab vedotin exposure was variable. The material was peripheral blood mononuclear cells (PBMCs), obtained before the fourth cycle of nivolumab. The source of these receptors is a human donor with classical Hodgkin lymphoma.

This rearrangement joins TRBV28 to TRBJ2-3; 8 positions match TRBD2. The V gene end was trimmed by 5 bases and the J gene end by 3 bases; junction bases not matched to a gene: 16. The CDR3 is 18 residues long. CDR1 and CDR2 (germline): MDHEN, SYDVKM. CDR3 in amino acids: CASSAPLRSGIVTDTQYF. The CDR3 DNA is TGTGCCAGCAGTGCACCACTACGTAGCGGGATTGTGACAGATACGCAGTATTTT.

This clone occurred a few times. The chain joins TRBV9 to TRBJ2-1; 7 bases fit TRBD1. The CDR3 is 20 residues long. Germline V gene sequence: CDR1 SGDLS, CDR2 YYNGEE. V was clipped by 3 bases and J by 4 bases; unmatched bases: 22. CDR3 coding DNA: TGTGCCAGCAGCGCCCCCCAGGGGGAGAGGGCCGGGCTACAATACAATGAGCAGTTCTTC. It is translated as CASSAPQGERAGLQYNEQFF.

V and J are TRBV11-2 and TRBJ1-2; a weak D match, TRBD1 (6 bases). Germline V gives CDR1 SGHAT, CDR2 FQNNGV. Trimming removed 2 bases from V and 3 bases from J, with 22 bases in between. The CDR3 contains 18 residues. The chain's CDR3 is CASSLPAGHRAEYYGYTF. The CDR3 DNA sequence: TGTGCCAGCAGCTTACCCGCGGGACATCGGGCGGAATACTATGGCTACACCTTC. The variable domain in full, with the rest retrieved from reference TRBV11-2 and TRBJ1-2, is EAGVAQSPRYKIIEKRQSVAFWCNPISGHATLYWYQQILGQGPKLLIQFQNNGVVDDSQLPKDRFSAERLKGVDSTLKIQPAKLEDSAVYLCASSLPAGHRAEYYGYTFGSGTRLTVV.

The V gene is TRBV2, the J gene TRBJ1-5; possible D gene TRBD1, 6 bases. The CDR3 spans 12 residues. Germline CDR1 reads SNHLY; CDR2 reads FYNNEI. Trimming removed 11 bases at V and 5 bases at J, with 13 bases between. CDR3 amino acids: CAEGGGDQPQHF. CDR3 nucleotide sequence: TGTGCCGAGGGGGGGGGAGATCAGCCCCAGCATTTT.

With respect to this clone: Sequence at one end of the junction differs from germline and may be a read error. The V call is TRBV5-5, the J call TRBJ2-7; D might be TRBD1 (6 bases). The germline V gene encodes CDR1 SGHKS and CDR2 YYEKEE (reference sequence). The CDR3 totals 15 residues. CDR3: CASSLPGQLSSTGCF. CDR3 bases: TGTGCCAGCAGTTTACCGGGACAACTATCATCTACGGGGTGTTTC.

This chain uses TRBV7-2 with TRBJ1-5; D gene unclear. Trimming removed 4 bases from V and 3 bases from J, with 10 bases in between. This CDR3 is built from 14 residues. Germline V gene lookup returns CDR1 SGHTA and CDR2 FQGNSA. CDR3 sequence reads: CASSSTLNNQPQHF. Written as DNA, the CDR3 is TGTGCCAGCAGCTCCACTCTAAACAATCAGCCCCAGCATTTT.

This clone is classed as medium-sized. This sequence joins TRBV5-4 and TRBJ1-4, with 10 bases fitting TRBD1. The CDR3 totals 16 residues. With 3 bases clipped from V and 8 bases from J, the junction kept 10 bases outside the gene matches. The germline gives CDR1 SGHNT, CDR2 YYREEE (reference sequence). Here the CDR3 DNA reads TGTGCCAGCAGCTCCCGGGACAGGGGAACGACGGAAAAACTGTTTTTT. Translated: CASSSRDRGTTEKLFF.

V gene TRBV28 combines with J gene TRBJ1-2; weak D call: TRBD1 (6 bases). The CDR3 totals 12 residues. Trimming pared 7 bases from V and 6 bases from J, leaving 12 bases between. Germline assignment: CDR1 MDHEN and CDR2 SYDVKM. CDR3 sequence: CASTGVTNGYTF. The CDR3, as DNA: TGTGCCAGCACAGGGGTCACAAATGGCTACACCTTC.

The CDR3 is CASSHYGNGELFF. In nucleotides, the CDR3 is TGTGCCAGCAGTCATTATGGTAACGGGGAGCTGTTTTTT. The genes are TRBV6-4 and TRBJ2-2; D unresolved. The CDR3 is 13 amino acids. Germline V gives CDR1 MRHNA, CDR2 SNTAGT. The germline V and J ends were trimmed by 5 bases and 7 bases, with 11 bases remaining between them.

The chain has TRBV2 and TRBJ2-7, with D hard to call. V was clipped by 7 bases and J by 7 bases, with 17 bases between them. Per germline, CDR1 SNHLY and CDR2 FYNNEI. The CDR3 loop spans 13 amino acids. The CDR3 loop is CASNPEVSLEQYF. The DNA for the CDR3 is TGTGCCAGCAACCCCGAGGTCTCTCTAGAGCAGTACTTC.

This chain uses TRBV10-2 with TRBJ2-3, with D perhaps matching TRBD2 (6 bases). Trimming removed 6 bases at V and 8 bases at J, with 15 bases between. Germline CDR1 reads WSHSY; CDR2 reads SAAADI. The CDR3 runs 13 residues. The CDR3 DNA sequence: TGCGCCAGCAGCTGGGACTCGCAGGGTACGCAGTATTTT. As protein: CASSWDSQGTQYF.

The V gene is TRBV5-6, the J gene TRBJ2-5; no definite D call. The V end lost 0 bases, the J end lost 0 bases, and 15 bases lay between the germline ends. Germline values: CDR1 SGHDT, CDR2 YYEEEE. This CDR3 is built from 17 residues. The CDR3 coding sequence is TGTGCCAGCAGCTTGGAATTGACGGCCGCCAACCAAGAGACCCAGTACTTC. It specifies CASSLELTAANQETQYF. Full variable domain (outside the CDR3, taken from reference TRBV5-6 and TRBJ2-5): DAGVTQSPTHLIKTRGQQVTLRCSPKSGHDTVSWYQQALGQGPQFIFQYYEEEERQRGNFPDRFSGHQFPNYSSELNVNALLLGDSALYLCASSLELTAANQETQYFGPGTRLLVL.

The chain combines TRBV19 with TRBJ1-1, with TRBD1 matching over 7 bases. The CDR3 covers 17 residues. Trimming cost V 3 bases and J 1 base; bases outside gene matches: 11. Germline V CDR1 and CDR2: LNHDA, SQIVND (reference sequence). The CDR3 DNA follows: TGTGCCAGTAGTATTCCTTACAGGGGTCGGGAGAACACTGAAGCTTTCTTT. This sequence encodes CASSIPYRGRENTEAFF.

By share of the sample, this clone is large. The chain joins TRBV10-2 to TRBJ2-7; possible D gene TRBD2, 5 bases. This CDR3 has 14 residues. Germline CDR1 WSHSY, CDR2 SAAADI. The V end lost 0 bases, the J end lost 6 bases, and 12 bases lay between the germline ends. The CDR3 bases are TGCGCCAGCAGTGAGTCGGGCCTAGCCACCGAGCAGTACTTC. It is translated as CASSESGLATEQYF.

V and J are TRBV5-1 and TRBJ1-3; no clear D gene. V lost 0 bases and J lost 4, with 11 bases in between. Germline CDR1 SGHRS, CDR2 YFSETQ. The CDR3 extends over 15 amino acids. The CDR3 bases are TGCGCCAGCAGCTTGGGCAGGCCTGGGGGAAACACCATATATTTT. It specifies CASSLGRPGGNTIYF.

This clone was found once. The CDR3, as DNA: TGTGCCAGCAGCTTAGGGGAACGGGGAGCTTTCTTT. Protein sequence: CASSLGERGAFF. The chain uses TRBV11-3 and TRBJ1-1; D is undetermined. The CDR3 totals 12 residues. V dropped 1 base and J dropped 10 bases, with 10 bases sitting between them. Per the germline V gene, CDR1 is SGHNT and CDR2 is YENEEA.

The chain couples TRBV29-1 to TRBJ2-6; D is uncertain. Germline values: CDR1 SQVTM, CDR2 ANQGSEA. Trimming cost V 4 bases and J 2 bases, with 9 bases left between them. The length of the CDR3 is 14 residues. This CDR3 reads CSVVGRAGANVLTF. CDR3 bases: TGCAGCGTTGTCGGTAGGGCTGGGGCCAACGTCCTGACTTTC.

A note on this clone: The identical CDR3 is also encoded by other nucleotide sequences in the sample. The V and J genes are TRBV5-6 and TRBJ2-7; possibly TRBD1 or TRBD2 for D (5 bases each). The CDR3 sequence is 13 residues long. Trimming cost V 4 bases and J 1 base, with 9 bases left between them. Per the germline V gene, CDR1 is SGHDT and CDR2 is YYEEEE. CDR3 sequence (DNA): TGTGCCAGCAGCCCCGAGGGGTCCTACGAGCAGTACTTC. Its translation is CASSPEGSYEQYF.

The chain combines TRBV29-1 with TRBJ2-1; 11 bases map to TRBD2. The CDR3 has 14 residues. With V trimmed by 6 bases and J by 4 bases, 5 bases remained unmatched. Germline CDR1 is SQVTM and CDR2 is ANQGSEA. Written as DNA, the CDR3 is TGCAGCGTCGGGACTAGCGGTGATTACAATGAGCAGTTCTTC. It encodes CSVGTSGDYNEQFF.

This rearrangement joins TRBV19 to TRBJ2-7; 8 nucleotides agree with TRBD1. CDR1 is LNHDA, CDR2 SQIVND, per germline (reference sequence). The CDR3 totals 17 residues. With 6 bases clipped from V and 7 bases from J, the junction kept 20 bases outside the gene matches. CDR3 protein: CASRRQGAAAISGEQYF. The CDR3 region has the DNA TGTGCCAGTAGAAGGCAGGGGGCCGCTGCCATCTCTGGGGAGCAGTACTTC.

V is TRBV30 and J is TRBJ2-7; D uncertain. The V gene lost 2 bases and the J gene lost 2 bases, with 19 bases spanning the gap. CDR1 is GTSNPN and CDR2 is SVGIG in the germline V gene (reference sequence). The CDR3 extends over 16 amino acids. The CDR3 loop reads CAWSLKGVMGTYEQYF. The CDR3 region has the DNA TGTGCCTGGAGTCTGAAGGGCGTTATGGGCACCTACGAGCAGTACTTC.

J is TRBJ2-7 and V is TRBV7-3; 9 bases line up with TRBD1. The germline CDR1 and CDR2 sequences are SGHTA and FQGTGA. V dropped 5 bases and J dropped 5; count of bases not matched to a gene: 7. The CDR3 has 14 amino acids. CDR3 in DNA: TGTGCCAGCAGCCAGGGACAGGGCGGCCACGAGCAGTACTTC. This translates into CASSQGQGGHEQYF.

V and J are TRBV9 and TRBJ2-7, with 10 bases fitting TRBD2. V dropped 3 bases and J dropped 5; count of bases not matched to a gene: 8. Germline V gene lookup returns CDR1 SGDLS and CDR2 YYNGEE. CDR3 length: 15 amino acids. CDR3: CASSAQAGGPHEQYF. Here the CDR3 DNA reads TGTGCCAGCAGCGCCCAAGCGGGAGGGCCCCACGAGCAGTACTTC.